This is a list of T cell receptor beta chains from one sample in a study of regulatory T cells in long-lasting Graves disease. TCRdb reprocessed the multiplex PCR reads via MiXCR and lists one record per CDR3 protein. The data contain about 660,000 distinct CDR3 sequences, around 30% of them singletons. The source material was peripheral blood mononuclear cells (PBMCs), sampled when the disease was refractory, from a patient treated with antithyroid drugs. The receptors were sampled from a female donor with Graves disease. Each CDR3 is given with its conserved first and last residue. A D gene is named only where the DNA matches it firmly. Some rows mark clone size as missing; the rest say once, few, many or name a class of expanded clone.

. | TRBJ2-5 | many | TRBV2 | CASSSLYQETQYF | TGTGCCAGCAGTTCTTTGTACCAAGAGACCCAGTACTTC
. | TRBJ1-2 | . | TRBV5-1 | CASSPAGYDGYTF | TGCGCCAGCAGCCCGGCCGGGTATGATGGCTACACCTTC
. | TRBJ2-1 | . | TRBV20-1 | CSASGPSYNEQFF | TGCAGTGCTAGCGGACCCTCCTACAATGAGCAGTTCTTC
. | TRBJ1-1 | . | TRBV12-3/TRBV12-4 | CASASVPGEAFF | TGTGCCAGCGCCTCAGTCCCCGGCGAAGCTTTCTTT
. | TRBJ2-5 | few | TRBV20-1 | CSARGSVETQYF | TGCAGTGCTAGGGGTAGCGTAGAGACCCAGTACTTC
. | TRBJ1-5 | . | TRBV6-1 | CASTWGRDQPQHF | TGTGCCAGCACGTGGGGTAGGGATCAGCCCCAGCATTTT
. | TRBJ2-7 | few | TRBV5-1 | CASSPRDTNYEQYF | TGCGCCAGCAGCCCCCGGGACACCAACTACGAGCAGTACTTC
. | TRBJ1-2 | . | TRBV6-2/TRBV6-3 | CASSPQALGGYTF | TGTGCCAGCAGTCCCCAGGCCCTCGGAGGCTACACCTTC
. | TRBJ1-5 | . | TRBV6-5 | CASSYYDKRDQPQHF | TGTGCCAGCAGTTACTATGACAAGCGAGATCAGCCCCAGCATTTT
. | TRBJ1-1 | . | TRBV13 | CASSLAGLLGTEAFF | TGTGCCAGCAGCTTAGCAGGGTTATTGGGCACTGAAGCTTTCTTT
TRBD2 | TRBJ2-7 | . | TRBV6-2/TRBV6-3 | CASSDPSGRAGEQYF | TGTGCCAGCAGTGACCCTAGCGGGAGGGCTGGAGAGCAGTACTTC
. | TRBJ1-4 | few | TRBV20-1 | CSYVPLHAAEKLFF | TGCAGTTATGTCCCCCTACACGCGGCTGAAAAACTGTTTTTT
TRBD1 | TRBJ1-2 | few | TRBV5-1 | CASSLWTGGADGYTF | TGCGCCAGCAGCTTGTGGACAGGGGGCGCGGACGGCTACACCTTC
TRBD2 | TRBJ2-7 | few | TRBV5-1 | CASSFSGRMYEQYF | TGCGCCAGCAGCTTTAGCGGGAGGATGTACGAGCAGTACTTC
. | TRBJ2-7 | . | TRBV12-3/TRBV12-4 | CASSINTYEQYF | TGTGCCAGCAGTATAAACACTTACGAGCAGTACTTC
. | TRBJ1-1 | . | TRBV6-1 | CASSDRSIMDTEAFF | TGTGCCAGCAGTGATAGATCTATAATGGACACTGAAGCTTTCTTT
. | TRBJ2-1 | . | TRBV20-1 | CSAASGTTVYNEQFF | TGCAGTGCAGCATCCGGGACAACGGTCTACAATGAGCAGTTCTTC
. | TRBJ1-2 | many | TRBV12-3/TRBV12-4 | CASGTRGGRDGYTF | TGTGCCAGCGGTACTAGGGGGGGGCGCGATGGCTACACCTTC
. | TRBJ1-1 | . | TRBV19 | CASSIRGGQNTEAFF | TGTGCCAGTAGTATTCGTGGGGGCCAGAACACTGAAGCTTTCTTT
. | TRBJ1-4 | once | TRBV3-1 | CASSQAGSRNEKLFF | TGTGCCAGCAGCCAAGCGGGGTCTCGGAATGAAAAACTGTTTTTT
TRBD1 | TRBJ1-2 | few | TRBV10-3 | CATQPSTGFYGYTF | TGTGCCACCCAACCGTCGACAGGGTTCTATGGCTACACCTTC
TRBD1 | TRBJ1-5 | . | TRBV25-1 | CASSETGVSQPQHF | TGTGCCAGCAGTGAGACAGGGGTTAGTCAGCCCCAGCATTTT
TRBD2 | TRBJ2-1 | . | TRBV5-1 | CASSPRTSGMSSYNEQFF | TGCGCCAGCAGCCCGAGGACTAGCGGGATGAGCTCCTACAATGAGCAGTTCTTC
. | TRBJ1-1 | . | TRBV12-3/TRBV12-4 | CASSLQGPPNTEAFF | TGTGCCAGCAGTTTACAGGGGCCACCGAACACTGAAGCTTTCTTT
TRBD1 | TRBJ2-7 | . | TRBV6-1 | CASSKPQGGEQYF | TGTGCCAGCAGTAAACCACAGGGGGGCGAGCAGTACTTC
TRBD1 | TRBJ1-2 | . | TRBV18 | CASSPKPGQGANYGYTF | TGTGCCAGCTCACCCAAACCGGGACAGGGAGCTAACTATGGCTACACCTTC
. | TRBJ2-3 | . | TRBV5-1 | CASSALATGYTDTQYF | TGCGCCAGCAGCGCACTAGCGACAGGGTACACAGATACGCAGTATTTT
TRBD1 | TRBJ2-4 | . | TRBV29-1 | CSVVLGTGGFKNIQYF | TGCAGCGTTGTCCTCGGGACAGGGGGCTTTAAAAACATTCAGTACTTC
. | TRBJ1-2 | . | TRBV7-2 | CASSLEQWGTYGYTF | TGTGCCAGCAGCTTAGAACAGTGGGGGACGTATGGCTACACCTTC
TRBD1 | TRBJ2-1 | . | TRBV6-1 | CASSGQVLSNEQFF | TGTGCCAGCAGCGGACAGGTCTTATCCAATGAGCAGTTCTTC
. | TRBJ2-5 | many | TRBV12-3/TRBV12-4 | CARTTGETQYF | TGTGCCAGAACCACGGGCGAGACCCAGTACTTC
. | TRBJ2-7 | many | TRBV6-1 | CASSDRVADPPMQQYF | TGTGCCAGCAGTGATCGGGTAGCAGACCCTCCTATGCAGCAGTACTTC
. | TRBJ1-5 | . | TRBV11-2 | CASSRRGPQVSNQPQHF | TGTGCCAGCAGCCGCCGGGGGCCGCAAGTAAGCAATCAGCCCCAGCATTTT
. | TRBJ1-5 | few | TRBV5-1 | CASSLEGRDNQPQHF | TGCGCCAGCAGCTTGGAGGGGAGAGACAATCAGCCCCAGCATTTT
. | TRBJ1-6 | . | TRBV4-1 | CASSQVVSNSPLHF | TGCGCCAGCAGCCAAGTGGTATCCAATTCACCCCTCCACTTT
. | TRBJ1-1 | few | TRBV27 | CASSPQVNGGTEAFF | TGTGCCAGCAGTCCTCAGGTGAACGGTGGCACTGAAGCTTTCTTT
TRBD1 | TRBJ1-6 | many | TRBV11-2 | CASSLDRTGNSPLHF | TGTGCCAGCAGCTTAGATAGGACAGGGAATTCACCCCTCCACTTT
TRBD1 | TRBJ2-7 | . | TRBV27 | CASSPGQGTSYEQYF | TGTGCCAGCAGTCCCGGACAGGGAACATCCTACGAGCAGTACTTC
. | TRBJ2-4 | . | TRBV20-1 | CSAKIAGANIQYF | TGCAGTGCTAAAATCGCAGGGGCAAACATTCAGTACTTC
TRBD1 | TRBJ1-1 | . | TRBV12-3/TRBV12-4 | CASSWTGAGEAFF | TGTGCCAGCAGTTGGACAGGGGCGGGTGAAGCTTTCTTT
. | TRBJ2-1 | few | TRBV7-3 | CASSRLADSSYNEQFF | TGTGCCAGCAGCCGTTTAGCGGATAGCTCCTACAATGAGCAGTTCTTC
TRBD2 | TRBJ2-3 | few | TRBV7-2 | CASSLVAGNTDTQYF | TGTGCCAGCAGCTTAGTAGCGGGGAACACAGATACGCAGTATTTT
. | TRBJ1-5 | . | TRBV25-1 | CASSSGGYQPQHF | TGTGCCAGCAGCAGCGGGGGGTACCAGCCCCAGCATTTT
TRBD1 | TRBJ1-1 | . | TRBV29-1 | CSVPRGQGRMLNTEAFF | TGCAGCGTTCCGAGGGGACAGGGGCGAATGCTGAACACTGAAGCTTTCTTT
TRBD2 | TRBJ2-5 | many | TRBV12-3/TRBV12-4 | CASSLVGLAGVETQYF | TGTGCCAGCAGTTTAGTTGGACTAGCGGGAGTAGAGACCCAGTACTTC
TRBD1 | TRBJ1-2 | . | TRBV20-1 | CSALTGVVGYTF | TGCAGTGCTCTTACAGGGGTCGTTGGCTACACCTTC
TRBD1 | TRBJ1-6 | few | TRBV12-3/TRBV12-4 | CASRAPGQGNSPLHF | TGTGCCAGCAGAGCCCCGGGACAGGGGAATTCACCCCTCCACTTT
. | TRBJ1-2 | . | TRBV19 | CASRLNGDYGYTF | TGTGCCAGTCGCCTTAATGGGGACTATGGCTACACCTTC